These 24 T cell receptor beta chains were sequenced from one sample in a study of shared clonotypes between healthy human individuals. Naive CD8 cells, CD45RO-negative and positively selected for CCR7, excluded terminally differentiated effector memory CD45RA+ cells. The table came from immunoSEQ multiplex PCR; TCRdb's copy has only in-frame clones and leaves some out. Here the sample spans fewer than 1 million clones, about 97% being singletons. The sample taken for sequencing was naive CD8+ T cells sorted from blood. The source of these receptors is a man aged 25-40 years in good health.

V and J are TRBV10-3 and TRBJ1-5; D gene uncertain. CDR1 and CDR2 (germline): ENHRY, SYGVKD. The CDR3 loop spans 15 amino acids. Trimming left V 0 bases short and J 6 bases short, with 12 bases between. The CDR3 DNA sequence: TGTGCCATCAGTGAGTCTGGTGAAGGGCCTCAGCCCCAGCATTTT. Its translation: CAISESGEGPQPQHF.

The chain uses TRBV6-1 and TRBJ2-7; possible D gene TRBD2, 5 bases. Germline V gene sequence: CDR1 MNHNS, CDR2 SASEGT. V lost 1 base to trimming and J lost 2 bases, with 9 bases between them. CDR3 length equals 14 residues. The CDR3 is CASSEERQAYEQYF. In DNA form, the CDR3 reads TGTGCCAGCAGTGAAGAGCGGCAGGCCTACGAGCAGTACTTC.

The rearrangement uses TRBV7-9 and TRBJ2-5, with 7 bases lining up with TRBD1. From germline, CDR1 is SEHNR and CDR2 FQNEAQ (reference sequence). The ends lost 5 bases at V and 2 bases at J; junction bases unmatched: 5. The CDR3 contains 14 residues. As DNA, the CDR3 is TGTGCCAGCAGCATCGACAGGGAACAAGAGACCCAGTACTTC. It encodes CASSIDREQETQYF.

The rearrangement links TRBV4-1 to TRBJ2-7; 9 bases are shared with TRBD1. Germline-derived CDR1 and CDR2 are MGHRA and YSYEKL. This CDR3 has 15 residues. V lost 3 bases and J lost 5; bases outside the gene matches: 8. CDR3 amino acids: CASSQGGTGFNEQYF. The CDR3 DNA is TGCGCCAGCAGCCAGGGGGGGACAGGGTTTAACGAGCAGTACTTC.

The gene calls are TRBV7-6 and TRBJ2-3, with D maybe TRBD2 (5 bases). V shed 7 bases and J shed 2 bases, with 25 bases lying between them. There are 18 residues in the CDR3. Germline V gene lookup returns CDR1 SGHVS and CDR2 FNYEAQ. The CDR3 DNA sequence: TGTGCCAGCAATTCCCGCGGGTTCTCCAGAGATACCACAGATACGCAGTATTTT. Protein: CASNSRGFSRDTTDTQYF.

The chain is built from TRBV27 and TRBJ1-4; 7 bases are a match to TRBD1. The CDR3 extends over 13 amino acids. In germline, CDR1 is MNHEY, CDR2 SMNVEV (reference sequence). V lost 6 bases and J lost 10; bases outside the gene matches: 8. The chain's CDR3 is CASRQDRSGKLFF. In DNA form, the CDR3 reads TGTGCCAGCAGACAGGACAGGTCCGGAAAACTGTTTTTT. Based on the CDR3 plus reference TRBV27 and TRBJ1-4, the full variable domain is EAQVTQNPRYLITVTGKKLTVTCSQNMNHEYMSWYRQDPGLGLRQIYYSMNVEVTDKGDVPEGYKVSRKEKRNFPLILESPSPNQTSLYFCASRQDRSGKLFFGSGTQLSVL.

The gene calls are TRBV6-5 and TRBJ1-2, with a possible D match to TRBD1 (5 bases). V lost 6 bases and J 3 bases, leaving 11 bases between the germline ends. Germline V gene sequence: CDR1 MNHEY, CDR2 SVGAGI. The CDR3 is made up of 13 amino acids. CDR3 DNA: TGTGCCAGCAGGGAGACAGTTGACTATGGCTACACCTTC. Protein sequence: CASRETVDYGYTF.

The chain couples TRBV11-2 to TRBJ2-5, with no clear D. Germline V gene sequence: CDR1 SGHAT, CDR2 FQNNGV. The V end lost 1 base, the J end lost 3 bases, and 6 bases lay between the germline ends. CDR3 length: 13 amino acids. Here the CDR3 DNA reads TGTGCCAGCAGCTTAGTCAGGAAAGAGACCCAGTACTTC. This translates into CASSLVRKETQYF.

The V gene is TRBV27, the J gene TRBJ2-5, with D unresolved. The V gene's germline CDR1 is MNHEY and CDR2 SMNVEV (reference sequence). Trimming left V 1 base short and J 3 bases short, with 6 bases between. This CDR3 contains 13 residues. Here the CDR3 DNA reads TGTGCCAGCAGTTTATGGGCGGAAGAGACCCAGTACTTC. Its translation is CASSLWAEETQYF.

This CDR3 is CASSFGATGELFF. CDR3 in DNA: TGTGCCAGCAGCTTCGGGGCGACCGGGGAGCTGTTTTTT. The chain links TRBV7-3 to TRBJ2-2; D possibly matches TRBD1 or TRBD2 (5 bases each). The CDR3 runs 13 residues. CDR1 SGHTA and CDR2 FQGTGA come from the germline V gene. Trimming removed 3 bases from V and 5 bases from J, with 7 bases in between.

This sequence joins TRBV7-9 and TRBJ2-4, with a weak D call TRBD1 (6 bases). This CDR3 is 16 amino acids long. The V end was cut by 5 bases, the J end by 2 bases, with 16 bases between. Looked up from germline, CDR1 is SEHNR and CDR2 is FQNEAQ (reference sequence). The CDR3 nucleotides are TGTGCCAGCAGCCGATACCCGGACAGATCCAAAAACATTCAGTACTTC. Protein product: CASSRYPDRSKNIQYF.

The chain couples TRBV11-2 to TRBJ2-1, with TRBD2 identical over 9 bases. The length of the CDR3 is 14 residues. V trimming: 5 bases; J trimming: 4 bases; junction bases outside the gene matches: 3. Germline loops: CDR1 SGHAT, CDR2 FQNNGV. The CDR3 region is CASSLTSGYNEQFF. As DNA, the CDR3 is TGTGCCAGCAGCCTTACTAGCGGGTACAATGAGCAGTTCTTC.

The J gene is TRBJ2-1, the V gene TRBV6-6; D gene ambiguous. Trimming cost V 1 base and J 0 bases, with 7 bases left between them. CDR1 is MNHNY and CDR2 is SVGAGI in the germline V gene (reference sequence). The CDR3 covers 15 residues. CDR3 nucleotide sequence: TGTGCCAGCAGTTACTTAGAGGTCTCCTACAATGAGCAGTTCTTC. It yields the protein CASSYLEVSYNEQFF.

This rearrangement joins TRBV28 to TRBJ2-7, with 10 bases aligning to TRBD2. Germline CDR1 reads MDHEN; CDR2 reads SYDVKM. CDR3 length: 14 residues. Trimming took 6 bases from V and 0 from J; bases not matched to a gene: 2. The CDR3 loop is CASSPSGSSYEQYF. In DNA, the CDR3 is TGTGCCAGCAGCCCTAGCGGGAGCTCCTACGAGCAGTACTTC.

The CDR3 coding sequence is TGTGCCAGTAGGACCGGGACAGGCGTAGAAAAACTGTTTTTT. This translates into CASRTGTGVEKLFF. This chain uses TRBV19 with TRBJ1-4; TRBD1 matches at 8 bases. Germline CDR1 LNHDA, CDR2 SQIVND (reference sequence). With V trimmed by 6 bases and J by 8 bases, 8 bases remained unmatched. CDR3 length: 14 residues.

The V and J genes are TRBV9 and TRBJ2-7; D is perhaps TRBD1 or TRBD2 (7 bases each). The CDR3 extends over 14 amino acids. V was shortened by 7 bases and J by 5 bases, with 19 bases between the two germline ends. Germline values: CDR1 SGDLS, CDR2 YYNGEE. CDR3 nucleotides: TGTGCCAGCTCTGAGGGAGGGACAGTTAACGAGCAGTACTTC. Translating gives CASSEGGTVNEQYF.

V gene TRBV4-1 combines with J gene TRBJ1-1; D unclear. Germline V gene sequence: CDR1 MGHRA, CDR2 YSYEKL. This CDR3 spans 15 amino acids. Trimming took off 0 bases at V and 7 bases at J, with 15 bases between the two ends. The CDR3 spells CASSQDQGSPREAFF. The CDR3 DNA reads TGCGCCAGCAGCCAAGATCAAGGGAGCCCTCGTGAAGCTTTCTTT.

The chain has TRBV13 and TRBJ2-7; tentative D call: TRBD2 (6 bases). Germline CDR1 is PRHDT and CDR2 is FYEKMQ (reference sequence). V gave up 5 bases and J gave up 1 base, with 6 bases separating them. The CDR3 contains 12 residues. Here the CDR3 reads CASSGGSYEQYF. In DNA, the CDR3 is TGTGCCAGCAGCGGGGGGTCCTACGAGCAGTACTTC.

The chain employs TRBV5-1 and TRBJ2-7; 12 nucleotides line up with TRBD1. The CDR3 is 14 amino acids. Trimming at V came to 4 bases and at J to 6 bases, leaving 5 bases not matched to a gene. Germline lookup yields CDR1 SGHRS and CDR2 YFSETQ. CDR3 sequence: CASSGDRGPFEQYF. The DNA for the CDR3 is TGCGCCAGCAGCGGGGACAGGGGGCCGTTCGAGCAGTACTTC.

This chain connects TRBV9 to TRBJ2-1; no firm D call. The germline V gene has CDR1 SGDLS and CDR2 YYNGEE. Between the trimmed V and J ends, which lost 0 bases and 3 bases, there was a span of 7 bases. The CDR3 has 14 residues. The CDR3: CASSVVADYNEQFF. The CDR3 nucleotides read TGTGCCAGCAGCGTAGTGGCGGACTACAATGAGCAGTTCTTC.

The rearrangement links TRBV7-9 to TRBJ2-1; D remains ambiguous. The germline V gene encodes CDR1 SEHNR and CDR2 FQNEAQ (reference sequence). The ends were cut back, 5 bases at V and 7 bases at J, with 12 bases in the middle. CDR3 size: 13 residues. The CDR3 is CASSAEPRNEQFF. The CDR3 DNA reads TGTGCCAGCAGCGCCGAGCCCCGGAATGAGCAGTTCTTC.

In this sample, this clone turned up once. The chain has TRBV5-5 and TRBJ2-2, with a possible D match to TRBD1 (5 bases). The germline V gene encodes CDR1 SGHKS and CDR2 YYEKEE (reference sequence). V shed 6 bases and J shed 7 bases, with 22 bases lying between them. This CDR3 is built from 16 residues. The CDR3 reads CASTPEGIRRGGELFF. The CDR3 DNA reads TGTGCCAGCACGCCCGAAGGAATTCGAAGGGGCGGGGAGCTGTTTTTT.

The V gene is TRBV7-9, the J gene TRBJ2-7, with 7 bases identical to TRBD2. J lost 3 bases, V lost 6 bases, and 11 bases had no gene match. This CDR3 has 15 residues. The germline V gene encodes CDR1 SEHNR and CDR2 FQNEAQ (reference sequence). The CDR3 protein is CASSDTRGGSYEQYF. CDR3 bases: TGTGCCAGCAGTGATACCCGGGGAGGGAGCTACGAGCAGTACTTC.

The chain has TRBV27 and TRBJ2-7, with TRBD2 as a possible D gene (6 bases). There are 13 residues in the CDR3. Trimming left V 2 bases short and J 6 bases short, with 11 bases between. Germline V CDR1 and CDR2: MNHEY, SMNVEV (reference sequence). CDR3 region: CASSLNWGVEQYF. In DNA form, the CDR3 reads TGTGCCAGCAGTTTAAATTGGGGGGTCGAGCAGTACTTC.